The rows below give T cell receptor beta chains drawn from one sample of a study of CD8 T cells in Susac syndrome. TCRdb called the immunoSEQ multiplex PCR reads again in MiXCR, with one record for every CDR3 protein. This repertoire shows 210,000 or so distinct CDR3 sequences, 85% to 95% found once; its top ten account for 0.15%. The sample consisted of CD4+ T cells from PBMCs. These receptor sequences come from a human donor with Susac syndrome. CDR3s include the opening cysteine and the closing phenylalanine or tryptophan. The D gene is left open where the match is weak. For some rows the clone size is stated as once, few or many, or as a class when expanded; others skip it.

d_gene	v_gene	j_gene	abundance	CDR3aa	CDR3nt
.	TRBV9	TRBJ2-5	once	CASSVATTAARQYF	TGTGCCAGCAGCGTAGCTACGACGGCTGCGCGACAGTACTTC
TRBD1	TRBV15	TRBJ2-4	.	CATWTGAAKNIQYF	TGTGCCACCTGGACAGGGGCAGCCAAAAACATTCAGTACTTC
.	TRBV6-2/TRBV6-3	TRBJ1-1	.	CASSWVDGEAFF	TGTGCCAGCAGTTGGGTCGACGGTGAAGCTTTCTTT
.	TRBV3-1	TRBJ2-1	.	CASSQRWSSYNEQFF	TGTGCCAGCAGCCAACGCTGGAGCTCCTACAATGAGCAGTTCTTC
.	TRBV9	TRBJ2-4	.	CASSVLTGKGDIQYF	TGTGCCAGCAGCGTACTTACCGGAAAGGGGGACATTCAGTACTTC
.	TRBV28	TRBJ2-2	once	CASSPRPGELFF	TGTGCCAGCAGTCCCCGTCCCGGGGAGCTGTTTTTT
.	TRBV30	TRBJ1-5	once	CAWSVLGYQPQHF	TGTGCCTGGAGTGTACTGGGATATCAGCCCCAGCATTTT
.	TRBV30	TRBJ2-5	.	CAWSKAGAETQYF	TGTGCCTGGAGTAAGGCTGGGGCGGAGACCCAGTACTTC
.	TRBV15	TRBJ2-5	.	CATSRGSQETQYF	TGTGCCACCAGCAGAGGATCTCAAGAGACCCAGTACTTC
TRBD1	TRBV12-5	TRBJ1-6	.	CASGRWDRGPGSPLHF	TGTGCTAGTGGTCGCTGGGACAGGGGGCCTGGGTCACCCCTCCACTTT
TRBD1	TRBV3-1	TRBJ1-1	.	CASSLTGGANTEAFF	TGTGCCAGCAGCTTAACAGGGGGCGCGAACACTGAAGCTTTCTTT
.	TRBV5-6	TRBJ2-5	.	CASSLDGTETQYF	TGTGCCAGCAGCTTGGATGGGACAGAGACCCAGTACTTC
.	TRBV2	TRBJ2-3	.	CARELGTDTQYF	TGTGCCCGAGAACTGGGAACAGATACGCAGTATTTT
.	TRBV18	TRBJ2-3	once	CASSPSMGDTQYF	TGTGCCAGCTCACCGTCCATGGGGGATACGCAGTATTTT
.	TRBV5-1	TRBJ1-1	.	CASSFRVGPMNTEAFF	TGCGCCAGCAGCTTTAGGGTCGGGCCTATGAACACTGAAGCTTTCTTT
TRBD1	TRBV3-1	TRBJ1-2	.	CASSQDATGGGYTF	TGTGCCAGCAGCCAAGATGCCACAGGGGGTGGCTACACCTTC
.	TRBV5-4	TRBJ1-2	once	CASSVVGAPLGYTF	TGTGCCAGCAGCGTCGTCGGGGCCCCCCTGGGCTACACCTTC